This TCR beta chain is from a study of blood T cell repertoires in COVID-19. Germline CDR1 SNHLY, CDR2 FYNNEI. V was trimmed by 6 bases and J by 10 bases, leaving 16 bases between them. The CDR3 spans 13 residues. Source study methods: Amplifying reference gene primers gave estimates of nucleated cell counts. Using immunoSEQ multiplex PCR, the repertoire was profiled, and TCRdb retains in-frame clones only, with some absent. V, J and clone size are those of that table, while D and trimming were read from the DNA. Among 60,000 or so clones listed, 81% were seen once. This rearrangement joins TRBV2 to TRBJ2-4; tentative D call: TRBD2 (6 bases). The source material was peripheral blood. This receptor was taken from an elderly man with acute or convalescent COVID-19. The CDR3 bases are TGTGCCAGCAGGGGCCAACCGGGACTTATTCAGTACTTC. This codes for CASRGQPGLIQYF.